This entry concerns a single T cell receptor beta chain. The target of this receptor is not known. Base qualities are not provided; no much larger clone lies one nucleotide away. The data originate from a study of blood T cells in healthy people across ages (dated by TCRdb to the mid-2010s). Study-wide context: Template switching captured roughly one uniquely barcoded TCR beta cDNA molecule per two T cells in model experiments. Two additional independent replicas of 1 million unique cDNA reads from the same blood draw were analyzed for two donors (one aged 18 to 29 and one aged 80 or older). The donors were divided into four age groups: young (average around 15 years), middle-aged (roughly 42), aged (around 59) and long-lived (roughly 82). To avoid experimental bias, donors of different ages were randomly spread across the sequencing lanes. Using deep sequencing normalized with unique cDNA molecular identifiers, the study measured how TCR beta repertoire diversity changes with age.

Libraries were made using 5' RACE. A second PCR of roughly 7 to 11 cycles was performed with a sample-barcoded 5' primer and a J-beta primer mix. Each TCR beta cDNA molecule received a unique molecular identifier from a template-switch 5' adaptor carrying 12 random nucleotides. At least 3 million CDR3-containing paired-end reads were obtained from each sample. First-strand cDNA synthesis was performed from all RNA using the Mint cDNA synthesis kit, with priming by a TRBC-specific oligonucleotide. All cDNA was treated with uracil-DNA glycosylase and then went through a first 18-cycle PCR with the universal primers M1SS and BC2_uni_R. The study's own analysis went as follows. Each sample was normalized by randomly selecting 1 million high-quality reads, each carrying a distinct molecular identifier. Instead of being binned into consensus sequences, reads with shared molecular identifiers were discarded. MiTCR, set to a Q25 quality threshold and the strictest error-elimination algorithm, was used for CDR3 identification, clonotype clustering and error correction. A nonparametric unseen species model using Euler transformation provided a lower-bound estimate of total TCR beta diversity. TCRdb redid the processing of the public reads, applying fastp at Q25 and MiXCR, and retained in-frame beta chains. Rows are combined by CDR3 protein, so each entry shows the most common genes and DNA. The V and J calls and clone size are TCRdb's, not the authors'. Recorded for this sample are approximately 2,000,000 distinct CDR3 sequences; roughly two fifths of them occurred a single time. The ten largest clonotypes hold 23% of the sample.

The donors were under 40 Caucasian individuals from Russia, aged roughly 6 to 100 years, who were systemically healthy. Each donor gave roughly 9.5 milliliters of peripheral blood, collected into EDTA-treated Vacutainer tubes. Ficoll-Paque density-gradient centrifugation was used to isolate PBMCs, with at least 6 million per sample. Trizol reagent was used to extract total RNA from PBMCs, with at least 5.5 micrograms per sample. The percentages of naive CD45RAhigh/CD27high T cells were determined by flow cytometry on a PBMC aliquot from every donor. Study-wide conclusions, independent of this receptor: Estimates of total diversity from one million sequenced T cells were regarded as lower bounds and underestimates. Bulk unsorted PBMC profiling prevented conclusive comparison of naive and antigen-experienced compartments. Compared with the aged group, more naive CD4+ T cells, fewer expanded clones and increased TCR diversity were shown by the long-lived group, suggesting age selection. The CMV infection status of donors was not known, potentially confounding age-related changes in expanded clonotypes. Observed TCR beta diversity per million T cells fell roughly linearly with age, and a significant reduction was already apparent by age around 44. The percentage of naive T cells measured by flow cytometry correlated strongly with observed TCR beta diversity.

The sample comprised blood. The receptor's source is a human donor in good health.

The CDR3 reads as follows: CASSEMSEGANTEAFF. Read as DNA, the sequence is TGTGCCAGCAGTGAAATGTCGGAGGGGGCGAACACTGAAGCTTTCTTT. The V and J segments used are TRBV2 and TRBJ1-1; 7 of the junction bases match TRBD1. The germline V gene sets CDR1 to SNHLY and CDR2 to FYNNEI. V trim: 2 bases; J trim: 1 base; unmatched bases: 7. Counted from cysteine to phenylalanine, this CDR3 has 16 amino acids. CDR3 DNA only is kept here, 48 bases in frame from base 1.